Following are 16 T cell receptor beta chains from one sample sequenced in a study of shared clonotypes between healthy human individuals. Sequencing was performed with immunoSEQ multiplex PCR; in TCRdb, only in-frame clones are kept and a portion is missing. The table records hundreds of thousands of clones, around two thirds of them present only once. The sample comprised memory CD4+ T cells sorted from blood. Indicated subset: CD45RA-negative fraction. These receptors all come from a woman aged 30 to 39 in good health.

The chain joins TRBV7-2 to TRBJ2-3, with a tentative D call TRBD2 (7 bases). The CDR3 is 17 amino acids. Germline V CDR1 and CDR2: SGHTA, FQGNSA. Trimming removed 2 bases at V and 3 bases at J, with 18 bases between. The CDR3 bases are TGTGCCAGCAGCTTACTCGGCGGGGGCGTGATGACAGATACGCAGTATTTT. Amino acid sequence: CASSLLGGGVMTDTQYF.

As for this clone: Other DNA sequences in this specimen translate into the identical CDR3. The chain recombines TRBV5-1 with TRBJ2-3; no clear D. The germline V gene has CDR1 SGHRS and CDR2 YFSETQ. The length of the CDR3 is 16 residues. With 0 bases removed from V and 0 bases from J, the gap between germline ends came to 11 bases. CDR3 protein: CASSLGGAPSTDTQYF. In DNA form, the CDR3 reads TGCGCCAGCAGCTTGGGCGGAGCTCCTAGCACAGATACGCAGTATTTT.

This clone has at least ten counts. The DNA for the CDR3 is TGTGCCAGCAATGGACTAGCGGGAGGCTACGAGCAGTACTTC. It is translated as CASNGLAGGYEQYF. The V and J genes are TRBV6-5 and TRBJ2-7; 14 bases are a match to TRBD2. Germline loops: CDR1 MNHEY, CDR2 SVGAGI. There are 14 residues in the CDR3. V lost 7 bases, J lost 3 bases, and 2 bases stayed unmatched.

In DNA, the CDR3 is TGTGCCAGCAGTGGGCCAGGGGGCGTATTAGGCTACACCTTC. It specifies CASSGPGGVLGYTF. The J gene is TRBJ1-2, the V gene TRBV2; 8 bases fit TRBD1. V lost 4 bases, J lost 8 bases, and 9 bases stayed unmatched. Germline V gene sequence: CDR1 SNHLY, CDR2 FYNNEI. CDR3 length: 14 amino acids.

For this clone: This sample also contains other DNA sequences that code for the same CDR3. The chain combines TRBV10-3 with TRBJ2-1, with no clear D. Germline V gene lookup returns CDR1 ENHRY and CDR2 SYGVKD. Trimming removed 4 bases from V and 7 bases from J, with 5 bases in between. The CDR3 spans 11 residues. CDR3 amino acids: CAISVSNEQFF. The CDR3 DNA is TGTGCCATCAGTGTTTCTAATGAGCAGTTCTTC.

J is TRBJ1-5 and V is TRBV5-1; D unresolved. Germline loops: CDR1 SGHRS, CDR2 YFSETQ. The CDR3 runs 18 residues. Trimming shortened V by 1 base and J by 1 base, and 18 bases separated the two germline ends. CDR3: CASSLLGPGGPSNQPQHF. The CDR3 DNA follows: TGCGCCAGCAGCTTGTTAGGGCCGGGTGGGCCAAGCAATCAGCCCCAGCATTTT.

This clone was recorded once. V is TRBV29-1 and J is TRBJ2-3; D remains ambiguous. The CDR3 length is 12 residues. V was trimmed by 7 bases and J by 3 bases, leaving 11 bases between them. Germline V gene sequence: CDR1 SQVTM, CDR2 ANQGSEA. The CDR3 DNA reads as TGCAGCGGATCGGGCCCTACAGATACGCAGTATTTT. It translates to CSGSGPTDTQYF.

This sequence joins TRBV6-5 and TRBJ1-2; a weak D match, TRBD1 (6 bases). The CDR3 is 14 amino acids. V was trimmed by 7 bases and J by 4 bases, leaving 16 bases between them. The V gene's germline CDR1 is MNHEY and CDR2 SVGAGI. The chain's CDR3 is CASKGDTWGYGYTF. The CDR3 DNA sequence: TGTGCCAGCAAAGGGGACACCTGGGGCTATGGCTACACCTTC.

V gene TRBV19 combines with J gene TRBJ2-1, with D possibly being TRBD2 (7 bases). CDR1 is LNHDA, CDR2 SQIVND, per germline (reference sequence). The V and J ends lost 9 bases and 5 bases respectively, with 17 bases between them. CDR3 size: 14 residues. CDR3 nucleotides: TGTGCCAGCAAAGGACGCGGGGGCCACAATGAGCAGTTCTTC. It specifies CASKGRGGHNEQFF.

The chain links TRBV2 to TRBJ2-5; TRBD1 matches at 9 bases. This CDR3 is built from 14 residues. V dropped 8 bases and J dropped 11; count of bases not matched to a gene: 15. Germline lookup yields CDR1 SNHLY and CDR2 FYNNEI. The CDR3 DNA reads TGTGCCAGCGTAGCCGGGACAGGGCTTGGAGAGCAGTACTTC. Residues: CASVAGTGLGEQYF.

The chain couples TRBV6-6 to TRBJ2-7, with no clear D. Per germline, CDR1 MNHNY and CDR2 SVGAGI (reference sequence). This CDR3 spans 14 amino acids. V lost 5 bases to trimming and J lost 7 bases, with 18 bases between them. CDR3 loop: CASSTDTAGWEQYF. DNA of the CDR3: TGTGCCAGCAGTACAGATACCGCCGGGTGGGAGCAGTACTTC.

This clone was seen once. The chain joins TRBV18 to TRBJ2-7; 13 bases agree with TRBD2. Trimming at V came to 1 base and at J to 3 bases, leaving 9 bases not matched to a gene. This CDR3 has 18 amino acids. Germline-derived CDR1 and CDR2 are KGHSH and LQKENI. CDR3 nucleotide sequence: TGTGCCAGCTCACCACTTAAGCGGACTAGCGGGAGTCTCTACGAGCAGTACTTC. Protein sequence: CASSPLKRTSGSLYEQYF.

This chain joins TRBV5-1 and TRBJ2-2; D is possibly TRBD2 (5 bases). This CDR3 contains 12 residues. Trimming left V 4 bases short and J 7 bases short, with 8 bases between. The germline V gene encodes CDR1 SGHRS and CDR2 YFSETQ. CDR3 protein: CASSPRGGELFF. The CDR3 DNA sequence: TGCGCCAGCAGCCCTCGGGGCGGGGAGCTGTTTTTT.

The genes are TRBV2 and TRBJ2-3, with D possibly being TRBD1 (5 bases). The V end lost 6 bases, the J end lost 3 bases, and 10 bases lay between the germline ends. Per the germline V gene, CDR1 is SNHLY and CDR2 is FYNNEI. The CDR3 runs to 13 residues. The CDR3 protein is CASRGHETDTQYF. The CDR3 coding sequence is TGTGCCAGCAGGGGGCACGAAACAGATACGCAGTATTTT.

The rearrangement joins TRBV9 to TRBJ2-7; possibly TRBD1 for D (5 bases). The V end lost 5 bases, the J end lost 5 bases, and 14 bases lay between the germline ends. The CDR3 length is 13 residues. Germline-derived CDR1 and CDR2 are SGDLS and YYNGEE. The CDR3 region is CASRASDSHEQYF. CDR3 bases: TGTGCCAGCAGAGCCTCAGACAGTCACGAGCAGTACTTC.

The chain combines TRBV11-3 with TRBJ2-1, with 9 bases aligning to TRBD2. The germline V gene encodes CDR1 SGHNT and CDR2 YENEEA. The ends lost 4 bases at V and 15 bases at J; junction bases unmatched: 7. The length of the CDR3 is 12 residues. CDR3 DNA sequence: TGTGCCAGCAGCTCGAATTTAGCGGGGGTGTTCTTC. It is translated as CASSSNLAGVFF.